The sequence of this TCR beta chain was determined in a study of T cell repertoires in cytomegalovirus infection. Across the study: Indicated by public TCR beta signatures were CMV infection and matching HLA type. Study results and caveats: Predominance within the ex vivo response was attributable to HLA-C-restricted CMV-specific TCR beta clonotypes.

In its sample, this clonotype was seen many times. Its antigen is unidentified. TCRdb re-called the reads with MiXCR, one entry per CDR3 protein. This sample has 200,000 to 300,000 distinct CDR3 sequences, with 12% found just once. Sequencing was done on a sample of PBMCs. The sequence derives from a human donor in good health (CMV status not recorded). Some clones in this sample may be carry-over from other donors' samples.

The CDR3 DNA is TGTGCCAGTAGTATGGGTCTAGCGGGAGGGCGGAGGTACAATGAGCAGTTCTTC. Encoded protein: CASSMGLAGGRRYNEQFF. The genes are TRBV19 and TRBJ2-1; 12 bases map to TRBD2. This CDR3 contains 18 residues. V lost 3 bases, J lost 4 bases, and 10 bases stayed unmatched. CDR1 is LNHDA, CDR2 SQIVND, per germline (reference sequence). The full variable domain, with the rest looked up from reference TRBV19 and TRBJ2-1, is DGGITQSPKYLFRKEGQNVTLSCEQNLNHDAMYWYRQDPGQGLRLIYYSQIVNDFQKGDIAEGYSVSREKKESFPLTVTSAQKNPTAFYLCASSMGLAGGRRYNEQFFGPGTRLTVL.